Following are 17 T cell receptor beta chains from one sample sequenced in a study of T cells in Graves' hyperthyroidism and ophthalmopathy. Authors of the study amplified TCR beta CDR3 regions from RNA transcripts. HTBI primers drove first-round RT-PCR of the TCR CDR3. TCRdb recomputed calls from the multiplex PCR reads with MiXCR, one row per CDR3 protein. Among some 350,000 distinct CDR3 sequences listed, approximately 20% were seen once. Sequenced input: blood. All receptors come from a woman aged 18-29 years with Graves' hyperthyroidism.

This clonotype was seen many times. The CDR3 here is CASRPRSRGGYEQYF. CDR3 DNA sequence: TGTGCCAGCAGGCCTAGGTCCCGGGGGGGCTACGAGCAGTACTTC. The chain employs TRBV2 and TRBJ2-7; TRBD2 matches 8 bases. J lost 3 bases, V lost 6 bases, and 10 bases had no gene match. Germline V gives CDR1 SNHLY, CDR2 FYNNEI. This CDR3 contains 15 residues. The entire variable domain, with the rest obtained from reference TRBV2 and TRBJ2-7, is as follows: EPEVTQTPSHQVTQMGQEVILRCVPISNHLYFYWYRQILGQKVEFLVSFYNNEISEKSEIFDDQFSVERPDGSNFTLKIRSTKLEDSAMYFCASRPRSRGGYEQYFGPGTRLTVT.

This clonotype occurred many times. The rearrangement joins TRBV6-5 to TRBJ2-2; 9 bases are shared with TRBD2. Germline lookup yields CDR1 MNHEY and CDR2 SVGAGI. The ends lost 0 bases at V and 7 bases at J; junction bases unmatched: 6. The CDR3 contains 16 residues. The CDR3 spells CASSYSRRGGFGELFF. In DNA, the CDR3 is TGTGCCAGCAGTTACTCGAGGCGGGGGGGATTCGGGGAGCTGTTTTTT.

About this clonotype: An end of the junction does not agree with germline; a read error may underlie this. V usage is TRBV28 and J usage is TRBJ2-7; a weak D match, TRBD2 (6 bases). The length of the CDR3 is 12 residues. Germline lookup yields CDR1 MDHEN and CDR2 SYDVKM. CDR3 nucleotides: TGTGCCAGCAGTCCCGGGAGCTACGAGCAGTGCTTC. It is translated as CASSPGSYEQCF. Supplemented by reference TRBV28 and TRBJ2-7, the full variable domain reads DVKVTQSSRYLVKRTGEKVFLECVQDMDHENMFWYRQDPGLGLRLIYFSYDVKMKEKGDIPEGYSVSREKKERFSLILESASTNQTSMYLCASSPGSYEQCFGPGTRLTVT.

At least ten counts were recorded for this clonotype. This rearrangement joins TRBV11-3 to TRBJ1-5; no definite D call. The CDR3 contains 16 residues. Germline lookup yields CDR1 SGHNT and CDR2 YENEEA. Trimming left V 1 base short and J 5 bases short, with 15 bases between. CDR3 region: CASSLVETTYDQPQHF. In DNA, the CDR3 is TGTGCCAGCAGCTTAGTTGAGACAACCTATGATCAGCCCCAGCATTTT.

This clonotype was recorded a few times. A much larger clone differs from this one at a single base, so this may be a read error. V usage is TRBV20-1 and J usage is TRBJ1-2, with D possibly matching TRBD1 (5 bases). The length of the CDR3 is 12 residues. V was clipped by 7 bases and J by 3 bases, with 12 bases between them. CDR1 and CDR2 from the germline V gene are DFQATT and SNEGSKA (reference sequence). This CDR3 reads CSVGRAYYGYTF. The DNA for the CDR3 is TGCAGTGTGGGCAGGGCTTACTATGGCTACACCTTC.

This clonotype was seen at least ten times. The V and J genes are TRBV20-1 and TRBJ2-5; D is uncertain. The V gene lost 0 bases and the J gene lost 4 bases, with 12 bases spanning the gap. CDR3 length: 14 residues. Germline V gene sequence: CDR1 DFQATT, CDR2 SNEGSKA (reference sequence). The CDR3 DNA reads as TGCAGTGCTAGAGATTTGTTCAGCACAGAGACCCAGTACTTC. Its protein is CSARDLFSTETQYF.

This clonotype was seen repeatedly, ten times or more. This chain joins TRBV14 and TRBJ2-5, with no clear D. CDR3 length: 15 amino acids. The germline V gene encodes CDR1 SGHDN and CDR2 FVKESK. Trimming cost V 4 bases and J 5 bases, with 17 bases left between them. The CDR3 loop is CASSPEERSWETQYF. The DNA for the CDR3 is TGTGCCAGCAGCCCAGAGGAACGGTCGTGGGAGACCCAGTACTTC.

This clonotype was seen repeatedly, ten times or more. V is TRBV28 and J is TRBJ1-2; no reliable D call. The length of the CDR3 is 12 residues. Between the trimmed V and J ends, which lost 7 bases and 4 bases, there was a span of 10 bases. The germline V gene has CDR1 MDHEN and CDR2 SYDVKM. The chain's CDR3 is CASIDGGYGYTF. CDR3 nucleotides: TGTGCCAGCATAGACGGCGGCTATGGCTACACCTTC.

This clonotype was seen many times. The CDR3 protein is CASRRLAGGLKNIQYF. The CDR3 coding sequence is TGTGCCAGCAGGCGACTAGCGGGGGGGCTTAAAAACATTCAGTACTTC. The V call is TRBV6-1, the J call TRBJ2-4, with TRBD2 matching over 14 bases. The V gene's germline CDR1 is MNHNS and CDR2 SASEGT. This CDR3 has 16 amino acids. V gave up 6 bases and J gave up 4 bases; unmatched junction bases: 5.

This clonotype was observed at least ten times. This chain joins TRBV9 and TRBJ1-3; TRBD1 might be the D (5 bases). In germline, CDR1 is SGDLS, CDR2 YYNGEE. The CDR3 length is 14 residues. The V end was cut by 7 bases, the J end by 0 bases, with 11 bases between. This CDR3 is CASGALDSGNTIYF. The CDR3 DNA sequence: TGTGCCAGCGGGGCGTTGGACTCTGGAAACACCATATATTTT.

The chain employs TRBV2 and TRBJ1-2; 8 bases map to TRBD1. This CDR3 is built from 16 residues. Germline CDR1 reads SNHLY; CDR2 reads FYNNEI. J gave up 5 bases and V 6 bases, and 14 bases lay outside the gene matches. Here the CDR3 DNA reads TGTGCCAGCAGCTCCTTAGGGAGGACAGGGCTATATGGCTACACCTTC. Protein product: CASSSLGRTGLYGYTF.

Ten or more counts support this clonotype. The chain couples TRBV29-1 to TRBJ2-2, with 7 nucleotides matching TRBD1. The CDR3 has 16 residues. V trimming: 6 bases; J trimming: 4 bases; junction bases outside the gene matches: 14. Germline V lookup: CDR1 SQVTM, CDR2 ANQGSEA. CDR3 protein: CSVMTGTGRGTGELFF. CDR3 DNA: TGCAGCGTGATGACAGGGACCGGTCGTGGCACCGGGGAGCTGTTTTTT.

At least ten counts were recorded for this clonotype. The chain combines TRBV3-1 with TRBJ2-7; 8 bases are shared with TRBD2. The junction had 7 bases not matched to a gene; V was cut back by 4 bases and J by 5 bases. Germline lookup yields CDR1 LGHDT and CDR2 YNNKEL (reference sequence). There are 14 residues in the CDR3. The DNA for the CDR3 is TGTGCCAGCAGCCTGAGCGGGGGCCCTGACGAGCAGTACTTC. Protein sequence: CASSLSGGPDEQYF.

At least ten counts were recorded for this clonotype. The chain carries TRBV20-1 and TRBJ2-5; 9 bases align to TRBD2. V was pared by 0 bases and J by 4 bases, with 6 bases of the junction left unmatched. Germline loops: CDR1 DFQATT, CDR2 SNEGSKA (reference sequence). There are 15 residues in the CDR3. The chain's CDR3 is CSARDKSGGTETQYF. CDR3 DNA: TGCAGTGCTAGAGATAAGAGCGGGGGGACAGAGACCCAGTACTTC.

Many counts were recorded for this clonotype. The rearrangement joins TRBV5-1 to TRBJ2-7; TRBD2 is a possible D gene (5 bases). V lost 4 bases and J lost 5, with 13 bases in between. The germline V gene encodes CDR1 SGHRS and CDR2 YFSETQ. This CDR3 is built from 13 residues. The CDR3 coding sequence is TGCGCCAGCAGCGCACACGGACTTGACGAGCAGTACTTC. Translating it yields CASSAHGLDEQYF.

In this sample, this clonotype turned up many times. The chain recombines TRBV28 with TRBJ1-2; 7 positions match TRBD1. Germline V gene sequence: CDR1 MDHEN, CDR2 SYDVKM. V shed 6 bases, J shed 4 bases, and the junction held 5 bases outside the gene matches. The length of the CDR3 is 13 residues. This CDR3 is CASSPKGAYGYTF. The CDR3 DNA reads as TGTGCCAGCAGCCCGAAGGGGGCCTATGGCTACACCTTC.

This clonotype occurred many times. The chain uses TRBV9 and TRBJ2-5; perhaps D is TRBD1 or TRBD2 (5 bases each). This CDR3 spans 17 amino acids. The germline CDR1 and CDR2 sequences are SGDLS and YYNGEE. Deletions cut 3 bases from V and 1 base from J, with 19 bases between. CDR3 loop: CASSAYTPTRGQETQYF. The CDR3 region has the DNA TGTGCCAGCAGCGCCTACACCCCCACTAGGGGCCAAGAGACCCAGTACTTC.